A selection of T cell receptor beta chains follows, all from one sample in a study of cytomegalovirus exposure and HLA in healthy donors. The data were produced by immunoSEQ multiplex PCR, yet TCRdb's version contains in-frame clones alone and is incomplete. The data show about 140,000 clones, about four fifths seen once. The specimen was PBMCs. These receptors all stem from a man between 18 and 35 years old in good health and CMV-seropositive. CDR3s include the opening cysteine and the closing phenylalanine or tryptophan. D genes are given only for firm matches. For some rows the clone size is stated as once, few or many, or as a class when expanded; others skip it.

NA TRBJ1-3 TRBV7-9 NA CASSFNWRSSGNTIYF TGTGCCAGCAGCTTTAATTGGAGGAGCTCTGGAAACACCATATATTTT
TRBD1 TRBJ2-7 TRBV15 NA CATSRPVGDRGSYEQYF TGTGCCACCAGCAGACCCGTCGGGGACAGGGGTTCCTACGAGCAGTACTTC
NA TRBJ1-1 TRBV6-5 NA CASSLRDKYTEAFF TGTGCCAGCAGCCTCCGGGACAAATACACTGAAGCTTTCTTT
NA TRBJ2-7 TRBV27 NA CASSRRGTVSYEQYF TGTGCCAGCAGCCGCCGCGGGACTGTCTCCTACGAGCAGTACTTC
NA TRBJ2-7 TRBV6-1 NA CASSRSGGEQYF TGTGCCAGCAGCCGGTCCGGGGGCGAGCAGTACTTC
NA TRBJ1-1 TRBV7-8 once CASSSREGANTEAFF TGTGCCAGCAGCTCGCGCGAAGGGGCGAACACTGAAGCTTTCTTT
TRBD1 TRBJ1-4 TRBV2 few CASRTGGGEKLFF TGTGCCAGCAGGACAGGGGGTGGTGAAAAACTGTTTTTT
NA TRBJ1-2 TRBV25-1 NA CASSLGQGYGYTF TGTGCCAGCAGTTTAGGGCAGGGCTATGGCTACACCTTC
NA TRBJ2-1 TRBV6-1 NA CASIAVYNEQFF TGTGCCAGCATCGCAGTCTACAATGAGCAGTTCTTC
TRBD1 TRBJ2-2 TRBV28 NA CASRPTGTGNTGELFF TGTGCCAGCAGGCCCACCGGGACAGGGAACACCGGGGAGCTGTTTTTT
NA TRBJ2-1 TRBV6-5 few CASRTLQGTLDEQFF TGTGCCAGCAGAACCCTACAGGGAACCCTAGATGAGCAGTTCTTC
NA TRBJ1-5 TRBV6-5 NA CASSTGLTGNQPQHF TGTGCCAGCAGTACAGGGCTTACGGGCAATCAGCCCCAGCATTTT
NA TRBJ2-1 TRBV5-1 NA CASSLASLNEQFF TGCGCCAGCAGCTTGGCGTCCCTAAATGAGCAGTTCTTC
NA TRBJ1-1 TRBV5-1 NA CASSSNPGGYEAFF TGCGCCAGCAGCTCCAACCCGGGAGGCTATGAAGCTTTCTTT
TRBD1 TRBJ1-5 TRBV2 NA CASSQGALQPQHF TGTGCCAGCAGCCAGGGGGCTCTTCAGCCCCAGCATTTT
NA TRBJ2-1 TRBV6-5 once CASSGSAYNEQFF TGTGCCAGCAGCGGGAGTGCCTACAATGAGCAGTTCTTC
NA TRBJ1-2 TRBV7-9 NA CASSLAPTGFYGYTF TGTGCCAGCAGCTTAGCCCCTACAGGGTTCTATGGCTACACCTTC
TRBD2 TRBJ2-1 TRBV4-1 NA CASSNGRSRGNNEQFF TGCGCCAGCAGCAACGGGAGGTCTAGAGGGAACAATGAGCAGTTCTTC
NA TRBJ1-1 TRBV18 NA CASSPAGVVTEAFF TGTGCCAGCTCACCAGCGGGGGTAGTCACTGAAGCTTTCTTT
NA TRBJ2-6 TRBV19 NA CASSIGHSGANVLTF TGTGCCAGTAGTATAGGTCACTCTGGGGCCAACGTCCTGACTTTC
TRBD1 TRBJ2-7 TRBV4-1 NA CASSPTGGNYEQYF TGCGCCAGCAGCCCGACAGGGGGAAACTACGAGCAGTACTTC
NA TRBJ1-5 TRBV28 once CASTSGVFYSNQPQHF TGTGCCAGCACCTCCGGGGTATTTTATAGCAATCAGCCCCAGCATTTT
TRBD1 TRBJ1-1 TRBV5-1 NA CASSLEGTGAEAFF TGCGCCAGCAGCTTGGAAGGGACAGGGGCTGAAGCTTTCTTT
TRBD1 TRBJ1-4 TRBV11-2 NA CASSPGLDRGRNEKLFF TGTGCCAGCAGCCCGGGGCTTGACAGGGGGCGGAATGAAAAACTGTTTTTT
TRBD1 TRBJ2-7 TRBV11-2 NA CASSYTVGTEVSYEQYF TGTGCCAGCAGCTATACAGTTGGGACAGAGGTTTCCTACGAGCAGTACTTC
NA TRBJ1-1 TRBV19 NA CASSISGLNTEAFF TGTGCCAGTAGTATTTCAGGGTTGAACACTGAAGCTTTCTTT
NA TRBJ2-7 TRBV10-3 NA CAGSGRGTLSYEQYF TGTGCCGGGTCAGGAAGGGGGACACTCAGCTACGAGCAGTACTTC
TRBD1 TRBJ2-1 TRBV29-1 NA CSVEDPDRGLYNEQFF TGCAGCGTTGAAGACCCGGACAGGGGGCTCTACAATGAGCAGTTCTTC
TRBD1 TRBJ1-2 TRBV7-9 NA CASSKTGGGAPGYTF TGTGCCAGCAGCAAAACAGGAGGGGGCGCTCCCGGCTACACCTTC
TRBD1 TRBJ1-5 TRBV15 NA CATSRRPGQVGNRPQHF TGTGCCACCAGCAGACGTCCGGGACAGGTCGGCAATCGGCCCCAGCATTTT
NA TRBJ1-4 TRBV19 NA CASSLSEKLFF TGTGCCAGTAGTCTCAGTGAAAAACTGTTTTTT
NA TRBJ1-5 TRBV6-5 NA CASSRAGGLTQPQHF TGTGCCAGCAGCCGGGCGGGGGGGTTAACTCAGCCCCAGCATTTT
NA TRBJ2-7 TRBV18 NA CASSQNAEGSEQYF TGTGCCAGCTCACAGAACGCGGAGGGGAGCGAGCAGTACTTC
NA TRBJ1-1 TRBV5-4 NA CASSLALDSPNTEAFF TGTGCCAGCAGCTTGGCCCTCGACAGCCCGAACACTGAAGCTTTCTTT
NA TRBJ1-1 TRBV27 NA CASSWTRDTEAFF TGTGCCAGCAGTTGGACCAGGGACACTGAAGCTTTCTTT
NA TRBJ2-2 TRBV5-6 NA CASSLWGAGGTGELFF TGTGCCAGCAGCCTGTGGGGGGCAGGGGGAACCGGGGAGCTGTTTTTT
TRBD1 TRBJ1-1 TRBV7-9 NA CASHDLGQGNTEAFF TGTGCCAGCCACGACCTTGGACAGGGTAACACTGAAGCTTTCTTT
TRBD2 TRBJ2-1 TRBV2 NA CASTTGLAGGNEQFF TGTGCCAGCACTACGGGACTAGCGGGAGGGAATGAGCAGTTCTTC
TRBD1 TRBJ2-7 TRBV6-5 NA CASSYSTGSIDEQYF TGTGCCAGCAGTTACTCGACAGGGAGTATCGACGAGCAGTACTTC
NA TRBJ2-7 TRBV18 NA CASSPGPGGFYEQYF TGTGCCAGCTCACCAGGGCCAGGAGGATTTTACGAGCAGTACTTC
NA TRBJ2-1 TRBV15 once CATSRVGGGSYNEQFF TGTGCCACCAGCAGGGTCGGAGGCGGTTCCTACAATGAGCAGTTCTTC
TRBD1 TRBJ2-7 TRBV19 NA CASKDRLNEQYF TGTGCCAGTAAGGACAGGCTCAACGAGCAGTACTTC
NA TRBJ2-3 TRBV13 NA CASSLLFYTPNGAGTDTQYF TGTGCCAGCAGCTTATTGTTCTACACCCCTAATGGGGCCGGCACAGATACGCAGTATTTT
TRBD1 TRBJ2-7 TRBV5-1 NA CASSPLAGQGSEQYF TGCGCCAGCAGCCCCCTGGCCGGACAGGGCTCCGAGCAGTACTTC
TRBD2 TRBJ2-3 TRBV28 NA CASSLAGGVADTQYF TGTGCCAGCAGTTTAGCGGGAGGGGTGGCAGATACGCAGTATTTT
NA TRBJ1-5 TRBV4-1 NA CASSPDLGQPQHF TGCGCCAGCAGCCCTGACCTAGGCCAGCCCCAGCATTTT
NA TRBJ1-1 TRBV30 NA CAWSRSSTEAFF TGTGCCTGGAGTAGGAGTAGCACTGAAGCTTTCTTT
TRBD1 TRBJ2-7 TRBV2 NA CASTWTGGGEQHF TGTGCCAGCACGTGGACAGGGGGCGGCGAGCAGCACTTC
TRBD2 TRBJ2-3 TRBV10-3 NA CAISERGGEDTQYF TGTGCCATCAGTGAGAGGGGAGGGGAAGATACGCAGTATTTT
NA TRBJ2-1 TRBV27 NA CASSPGTYNEQFF TGTGCCAGCAGCCCCGGGACCTACAATGAGCAGTTCTTC
NA TRBJ1-2 TRBV18 NA CASSPPEQVLGKYGYTF TGTGCCAGCTCACCACCGGAACAGGTTTTAGGGAAATATGGCTACACCTTC
NA TRBJ1-5 TRBV6-5 NA CASSPRAAFNQPQHF TGTGCCAGCAGTCCCAGGGCAGCATTCAATCAGCCCCAGCATTTT
NA TRBJ2-2 TRBV28 NA CASSGVNTGELFF TGTGCCAGCTCCGGGGTCAACACCGGGGAGCTGTTTTTT
NA TRBJ2-3 TRBV5-1 few CASSLAGQDTQYF TGCGCCAGCAGCTTGGCGGGTCAGGATACGCAGTATTTT
NA TRBJ2-2 TRBV9 once CASSVGAAATGELFF TGTGCCAGCAGCGTAGGAGCAGCGGCCACCGGGGAGCTGTTTTTT
TRBD1 TRBJ2-5 TRBV5-1 NA CASSYDREETQYF TGCGCCAGCAGCTACGACAGGGAAGAGACCCAGTACTTC
NA TRBJ2-7 TRBV6-1 once CASSLGLLEQYF TGTGCCAGCAGTCTCGGGTTACTCGAGCAGTACTTC
NA TRBJ1-1 TRBV19 NA CASREVDWGLTEAFF TGTGCCAGTAGGGAAGTCGACTGGGGGCTCACTGAAGCTTTCTTT
NA TRBJ2-3 TRBV25-1 NA CASSEYGINTDTQYF TGTGCCAGCAGTGAATACGGGATAAACACAGATACGCAGTATTTT